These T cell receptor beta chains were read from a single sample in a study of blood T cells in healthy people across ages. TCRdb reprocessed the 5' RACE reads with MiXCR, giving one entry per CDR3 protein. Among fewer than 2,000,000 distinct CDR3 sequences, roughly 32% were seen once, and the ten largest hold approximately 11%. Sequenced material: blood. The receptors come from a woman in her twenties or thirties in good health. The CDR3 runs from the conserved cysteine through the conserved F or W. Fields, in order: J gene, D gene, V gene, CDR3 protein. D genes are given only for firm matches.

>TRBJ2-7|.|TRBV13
CASRALRDRTYEQYF
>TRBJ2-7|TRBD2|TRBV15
CATSREVSGSYEQYF
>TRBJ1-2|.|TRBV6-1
CASSGQGLSNYGYTF
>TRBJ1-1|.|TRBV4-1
CASSQISLNTEAFF
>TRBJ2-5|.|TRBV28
CASSLGSGGKTTQYF
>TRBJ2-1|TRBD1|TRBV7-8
CASSPRGYDEQFF
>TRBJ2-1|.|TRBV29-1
CSVEVGTEQFF
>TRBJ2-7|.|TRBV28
CASSLYRVSYEQYF
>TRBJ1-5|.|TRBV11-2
CASSQGTSDQPQHF
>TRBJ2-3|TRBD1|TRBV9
CASSASYRGVPDTQYF
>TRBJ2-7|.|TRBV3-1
CASSQGALTYEQYF
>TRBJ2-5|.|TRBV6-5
CASNQLGFEETQYF
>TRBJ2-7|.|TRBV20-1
CSARPPLGEQYF
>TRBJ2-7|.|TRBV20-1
CSARDLESLVPYEQYF
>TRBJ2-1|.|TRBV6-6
CASRITGEQFF
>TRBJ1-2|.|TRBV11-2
CASSLVGVDYTF
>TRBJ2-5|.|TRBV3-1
CASSQVEGRTQYF
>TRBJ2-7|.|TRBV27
CASSLLQGGEQYF
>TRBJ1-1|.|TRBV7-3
CATGTDKNTEAFF
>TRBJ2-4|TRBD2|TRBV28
CASSPGLAGGNIQYF
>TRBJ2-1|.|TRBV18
CASSSDHTYNEQFF
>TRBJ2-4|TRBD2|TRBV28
CASSPVSGSPIAKNIQYF
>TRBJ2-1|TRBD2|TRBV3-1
CASGHPTSGGEGAYNEQFF
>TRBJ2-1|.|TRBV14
CASSPYGRAYNEQFF
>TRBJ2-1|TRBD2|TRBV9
CASSQYMAGVDEQFF
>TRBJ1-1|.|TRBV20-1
CSATIPGAGTEAFF
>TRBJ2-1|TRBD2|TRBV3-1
CASSQVGRGGPYNEQFF
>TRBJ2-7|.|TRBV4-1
CASSRPGNSREQYF
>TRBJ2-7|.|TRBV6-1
CASTRSDLSYEQYF
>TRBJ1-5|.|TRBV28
CASSSRMDLPQHF
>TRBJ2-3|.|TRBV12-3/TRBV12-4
CASSWWGGRTDTQYF
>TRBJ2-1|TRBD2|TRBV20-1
CSARVSSGGPSSYNEQFF
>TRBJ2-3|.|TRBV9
CASSVDGASTDTQYF
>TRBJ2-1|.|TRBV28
CASSVPGAAEQFF
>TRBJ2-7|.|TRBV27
CASSRDTPYEQYF
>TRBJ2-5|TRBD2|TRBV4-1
CASSPWTSEKTQYF
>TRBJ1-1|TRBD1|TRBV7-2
CASSFYLGTGLDTEAFF
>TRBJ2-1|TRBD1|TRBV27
CASSRDRGPEFF
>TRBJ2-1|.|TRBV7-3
CASSLMRGNGEQFF
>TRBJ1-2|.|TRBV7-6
CASSQTDSPTNYGYTF
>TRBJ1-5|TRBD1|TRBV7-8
CASSTTGALNQPQHF
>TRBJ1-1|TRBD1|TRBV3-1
CASSETGRRSEAFF
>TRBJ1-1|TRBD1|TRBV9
CTSSVRDRDTEAFF
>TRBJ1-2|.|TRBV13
CASSLVCPVSNYGYTF
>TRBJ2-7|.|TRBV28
CASSFVGAGIYEQYF
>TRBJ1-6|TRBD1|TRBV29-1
CSAATGENSPLHF
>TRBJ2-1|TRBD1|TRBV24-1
CATSDPGQPYNEQFF
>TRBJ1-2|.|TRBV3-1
CASSLMRAGGRGYTF
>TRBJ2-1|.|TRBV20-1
CNSGTAYNEQFF
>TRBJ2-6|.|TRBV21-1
CASSGHGAICSGANVLTF
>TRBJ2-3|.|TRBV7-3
CASSLTASALSDTQYF
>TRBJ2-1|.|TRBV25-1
CASSEVKDPSNHPFF
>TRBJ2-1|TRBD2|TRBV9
CASSVPGTSGSYNEQFF